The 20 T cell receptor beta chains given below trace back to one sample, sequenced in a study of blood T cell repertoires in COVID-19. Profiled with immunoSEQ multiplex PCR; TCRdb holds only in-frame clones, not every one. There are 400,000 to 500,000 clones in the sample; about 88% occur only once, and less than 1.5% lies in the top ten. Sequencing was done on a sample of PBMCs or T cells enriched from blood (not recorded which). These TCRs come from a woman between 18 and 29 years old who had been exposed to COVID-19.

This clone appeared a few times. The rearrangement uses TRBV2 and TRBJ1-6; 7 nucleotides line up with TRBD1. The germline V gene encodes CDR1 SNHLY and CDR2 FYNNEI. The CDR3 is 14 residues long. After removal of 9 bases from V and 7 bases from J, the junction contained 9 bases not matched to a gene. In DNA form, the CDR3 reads TGTGCCAGACAAGAGACAGGGCTAAATTCACCCCTCCACTTT. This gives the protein CARQETGLNSPLHF.

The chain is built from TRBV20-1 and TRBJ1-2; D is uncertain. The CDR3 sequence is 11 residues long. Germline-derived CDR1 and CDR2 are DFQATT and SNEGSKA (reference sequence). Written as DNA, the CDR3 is TGCAGGGCGAACGTTGAGGGTGGCTACACCTTC. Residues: CRANVEGGYTF.

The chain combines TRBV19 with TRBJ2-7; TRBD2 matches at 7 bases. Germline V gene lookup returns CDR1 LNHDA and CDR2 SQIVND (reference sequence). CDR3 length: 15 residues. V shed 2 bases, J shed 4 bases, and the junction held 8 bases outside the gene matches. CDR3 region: CASSITPGRSYEQYF. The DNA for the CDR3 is TGTGCCAGTAGTATAACGCCCGGGAGGTCTTACGAGCAGTACTTC.

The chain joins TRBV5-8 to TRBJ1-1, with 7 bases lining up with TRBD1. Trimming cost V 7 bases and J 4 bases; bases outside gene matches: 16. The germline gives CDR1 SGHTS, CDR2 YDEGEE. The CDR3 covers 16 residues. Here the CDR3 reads CASFEQGMRRITEAFF. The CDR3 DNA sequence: TGTGCCAGCTTCGAACAGGGGATGCGACGGATCACTGAAGCTTTCTTT.

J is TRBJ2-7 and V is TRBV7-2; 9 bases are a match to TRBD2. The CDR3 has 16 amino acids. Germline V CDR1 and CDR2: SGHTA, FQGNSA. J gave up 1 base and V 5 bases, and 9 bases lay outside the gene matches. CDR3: CASSTEPLAGSYEQYF. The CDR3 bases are TGTGCCAGCAGCACTGAGCCCCTAGCGGGGTCCTACGAGCAGTACTTC. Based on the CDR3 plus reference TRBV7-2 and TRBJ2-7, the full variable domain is GAGVSQSPSNKVTEKGKDVELRCDPISGHTALYWYRQSLGQGLEFLIYFQGNSAPDKSGLPSDRFSAERTGGSVSTLTIQRTQQEDSAVYLCASSTEPLAGSYEQYFGPGTRLTVT.

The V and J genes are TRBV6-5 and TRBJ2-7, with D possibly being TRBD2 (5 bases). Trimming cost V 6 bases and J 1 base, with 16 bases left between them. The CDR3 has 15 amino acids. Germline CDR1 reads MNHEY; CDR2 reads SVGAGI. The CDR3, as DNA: TGTGCCAGCAGGCCCCGGGAAGGGCAATCCTACGAGCAGTACTTC. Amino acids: CASRPREGQSYEQYF.

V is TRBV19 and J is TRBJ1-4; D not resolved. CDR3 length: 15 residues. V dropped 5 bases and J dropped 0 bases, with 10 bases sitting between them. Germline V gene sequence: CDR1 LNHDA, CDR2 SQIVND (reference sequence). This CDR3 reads CASSGAYTTNEKLFF. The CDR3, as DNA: TGTGCCAGTAGTGGAGCCTACACAACTAATGAAAAACTGTTTTTT.

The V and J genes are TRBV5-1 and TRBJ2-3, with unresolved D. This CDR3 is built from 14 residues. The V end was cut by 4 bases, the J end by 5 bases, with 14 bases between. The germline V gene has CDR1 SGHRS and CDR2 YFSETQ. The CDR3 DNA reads TGCGCCAGCAGCCTAATAGTATTACGAGATACGCAGTATTTT. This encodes CASSLIVLRDTQYF.

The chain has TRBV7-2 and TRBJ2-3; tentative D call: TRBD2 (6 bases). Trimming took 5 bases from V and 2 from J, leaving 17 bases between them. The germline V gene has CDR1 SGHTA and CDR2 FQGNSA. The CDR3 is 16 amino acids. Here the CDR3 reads CASSPRRGDSTDTQYF. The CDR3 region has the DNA TGTGCCAGCAGCCCGAGACGAGGGGACTCCACAGATACGCAGTATTTT. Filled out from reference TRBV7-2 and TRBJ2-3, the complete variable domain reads GAGVSQSPSNKVTEKGKDVELRCDPISGHTALYWYRQSLGQGLEFLIYFQGNSAPDKSGLPSDRFSAERTGGSVSTLTIQRTQQEDSAVYLCASSPRRGDSTDTQYFGPGTRLTVL.

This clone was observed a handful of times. The CDR3 spells CASSFLPPGRTDTQYF. For the CDR3, the DNA is TGCGCCAGCAGCTTCCTCCCACCTGGGCGCACAGATACGCAGTATTTT. The rearrangement uses TRBV5-1 and TRBJ2-3; D gene uncertain. The CDR3 contains 16 residues. The germline gives CDR1 SGHRS, CDR2 YFSETQ. V was shortened by 2 bases and J by 1 base, with 14 bases between the two germline ends.

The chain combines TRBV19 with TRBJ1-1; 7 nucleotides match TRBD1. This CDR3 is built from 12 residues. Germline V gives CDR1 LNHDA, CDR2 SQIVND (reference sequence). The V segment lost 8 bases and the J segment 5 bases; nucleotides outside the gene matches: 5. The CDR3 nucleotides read TGTGCCAGTCATAACAGGGGAACTGAAGCTTTCTTT. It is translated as CASHNRGTEAFF. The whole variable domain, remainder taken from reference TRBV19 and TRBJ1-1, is DGGITQSPKYLFRKEGQNVTLSCEQNLNHDAMYWYRQDPGQGLRLIYYSQIVNDFQKGDIAEGYSVSREKKESFPLTVTSAQKNPTAFYLCASHNRGTEAFFGQGTRLTVV.

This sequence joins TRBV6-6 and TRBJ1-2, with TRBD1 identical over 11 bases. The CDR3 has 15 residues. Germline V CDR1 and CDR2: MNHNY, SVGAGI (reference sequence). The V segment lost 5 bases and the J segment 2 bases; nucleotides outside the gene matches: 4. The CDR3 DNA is TGTGCCAGCAGTCATCGGACAGGGGGCAACTATGGCTACACCTTC. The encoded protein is CASSHRTGGNYGYTF.

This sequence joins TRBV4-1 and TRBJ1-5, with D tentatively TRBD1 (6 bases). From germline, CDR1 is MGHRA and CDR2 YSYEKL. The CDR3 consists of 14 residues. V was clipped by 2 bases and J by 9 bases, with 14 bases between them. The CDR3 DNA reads TGCGCCAGCAGCCAAAGGGGGACAATCTGGCCCCAGCATTTT. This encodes CASSQRGTIWPQHF.

CDR3 sequence reads: CASSLGGRDLTYEQYF. Written as DNA, the CDR3 is TGTGCCAGCAGTTTAGGTGGGCGGGATTTGACCTACGAGCAGTACTTC. J is TRBJ2-7 and V is TRBV28; possible D gene TRBD2, 6 bases. The CDR3 consists of 16 residues. Germline V CDR1 and CDR2: MDHEN, SYDVKM. Trimming shortened V by 2 bases and J by 2 bases, and 16 bases separated the two germline ends.

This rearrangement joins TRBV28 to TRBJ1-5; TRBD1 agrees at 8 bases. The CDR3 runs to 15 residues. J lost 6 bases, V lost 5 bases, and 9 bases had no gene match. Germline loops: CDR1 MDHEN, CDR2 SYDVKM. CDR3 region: CASSPGQGGGQPQHF. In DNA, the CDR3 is TGTGCCAGCAGTCCTGGACAGGGAGGCGGTCAGCCCCAGCATTTT.

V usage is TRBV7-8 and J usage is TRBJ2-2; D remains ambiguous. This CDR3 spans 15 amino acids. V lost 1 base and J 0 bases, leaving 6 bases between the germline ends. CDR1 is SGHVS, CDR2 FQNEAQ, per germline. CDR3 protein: CASSLGASNTGELFF. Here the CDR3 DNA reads TGTGCCAGCAGCTTAGGGGCCTCGAACACCGGGGAGCTGTTTTTT.

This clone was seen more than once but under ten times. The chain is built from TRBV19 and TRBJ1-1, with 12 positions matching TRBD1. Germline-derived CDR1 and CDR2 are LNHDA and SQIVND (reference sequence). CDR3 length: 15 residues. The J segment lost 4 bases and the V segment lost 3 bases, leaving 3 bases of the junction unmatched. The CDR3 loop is CASSIRDRGRTEAFF. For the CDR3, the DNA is TGTGCCAGTAGTATCCGGGACAGGGGGCGCACTGAAGCTTTCTTT. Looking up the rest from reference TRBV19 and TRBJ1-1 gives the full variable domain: DGGITQSPKYLFRKEGQNVTLSCEQNLNHDAMYWYRQDPGQGLRLIYYSQIVNDFQKGDIAEGYSVSREKKESFPLTVTSAQKNPTAFYLCASSIRDRGRTEAFFGQGTRLTVV.

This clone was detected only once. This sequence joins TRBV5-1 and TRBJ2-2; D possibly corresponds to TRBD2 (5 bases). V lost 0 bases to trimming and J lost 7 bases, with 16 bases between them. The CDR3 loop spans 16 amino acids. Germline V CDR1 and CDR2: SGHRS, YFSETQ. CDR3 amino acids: CASSLVLGSRGGELFF. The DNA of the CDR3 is TGCGCCAGCAGCTTGGTGTTGGGGTCCCGGGGCGGGGAGCTGTTTTTT. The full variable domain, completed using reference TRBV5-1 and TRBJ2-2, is KAGVTQTPRYLIKTRGQQVTLSCSPISGHRSVSWYQQTPGQGLQFLFEYFSETQRNKGNFPGRFSGRQFSNSRSEMNVSTLELGDSALYLCASSLVLGSRGGELFFGEGSRLTVL.

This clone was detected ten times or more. CDR3 sequence (DNA): TGTGCCAGCAGCTTAGATCATTCGTCCAGTGGCCCCGCAGATACGCAGTATTTT. Translated, it gives CASSLDHSSSGPADTQYF. V and J are TRBV7-9 and TRBJ2-3; D call uncertain. Trimming cost V 1 base and J 4 bases, with 21 bases left between them. Germline V CDR1 and CDR2: SEHNR, FQNEAQ (reference sequence). CDR3 length: 18 residues.

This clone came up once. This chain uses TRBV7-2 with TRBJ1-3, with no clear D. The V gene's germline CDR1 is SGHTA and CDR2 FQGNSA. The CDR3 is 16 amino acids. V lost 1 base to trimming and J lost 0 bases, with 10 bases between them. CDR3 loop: CASSLVLASSGNTIYF. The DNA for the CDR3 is TGTGCCAGCAGCTTAGTGCTGGCCTCCTCTGGAAACACCATATATTTT.